This T cell receptor beta chain was recovered during a study of T-cell reconstitution after alpha-beta-depleted transplantation in children. Findings and caveats of the study: Two months or so post-transplant, alpha-beta T cells reportedly derived from several hundred expanded graft clones.

To note about this clonotype: Its cognate antigen is unknown.

From germline, CDR1 is DFQATT and CDR2 SNEGSKA (reference sequence). Unmatched junction bases numbered 11, after V lost 0 bases and J lost 3 bases. This CDR3 region has 18 residues. It was with unique molecular identifiers that the TCRbeta library was prepared. MiXCR, applied by TCRdb to the PCR reads, yields one record per CDR3 protein. The sample has about a million distinct CDR3 sequences, around 30% seen once. The chain recombines TRBV20-1 with TRBJ2-7; 13 nucleotides align to TRBD2. Sequenced material: PBMCs, mostly from graft donor cells, taken 360 days after TCRalphabeta/CD19-depleted stem cell transplant. This TCR was sampled from a boy younger than two who had a stem cell transplant for SCID, so the T cells may come from the graft donor. The CDR3 DNA reads as TGCAGTGCTAGAGACAAAACTAGCGGGGGGGCTCTCTTCTACGAGCAGTACTTC. It translates to CSARDKTSGGALFYEQYF.